A single T cell receptor beta chain is shown here with its context. The target antigen is unknown. This record comes from a study of T cell responses to AZD1222 COVID-19 vaccine. Background on the study: Second-dose intervals near 4 or 12 weeks were combined. Study conclusions and caveats: No repertoire was sampled before or during the peak T cell response, only after it.

The CDR3 has 14 amino acids. Germline lookup yields CDR1 SGHVS and CDR2 FQNEAQ. Trimming at V came to 4 bases and at J to 2 bases, leaving 3 bases not matched to a gene. Generated by immunoSEQ multiplex PCR, the TCRdb table keeps only in-frame clones and is missing some. The top ten hold about a tenth of the sample, which has approximately 70,000 clones, roughly 84% seen once. The specimen was peripheral blood, collected on day 0 of AZD1222 vaccination. This chain joins TRBV7-8 and TRBJ1-2; 8 bases fit TRBD1. The clonotype originates from an adult in good health. The CDR3 spells CASSSPGGNYGYTF. The CDR3 DNA is TGTGCCAGCAGCTCGCCAGGGGGCAACTATGGCTACACCTTC.